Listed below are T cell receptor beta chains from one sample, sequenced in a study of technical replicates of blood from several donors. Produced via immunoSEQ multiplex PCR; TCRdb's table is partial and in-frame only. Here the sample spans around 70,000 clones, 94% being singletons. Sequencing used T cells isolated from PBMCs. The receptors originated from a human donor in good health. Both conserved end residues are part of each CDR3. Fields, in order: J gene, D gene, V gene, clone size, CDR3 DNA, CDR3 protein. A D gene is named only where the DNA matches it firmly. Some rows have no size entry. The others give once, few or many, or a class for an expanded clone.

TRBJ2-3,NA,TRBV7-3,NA,TGTGCCAGCAGCCAGCCGGACAAAGATACGCAGTATTTT,CASSQPDKDTQYF
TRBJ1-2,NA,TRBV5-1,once,TGCGCCAGCAGCTTGGCAGGGGCATCCGGCTATGGCTACACCTTC,CASSLAGASGYGYTF
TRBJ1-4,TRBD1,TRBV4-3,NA,TGCGCCAGCAGCCAAGGACAGGGGAGCGAAAAACTGTTTTTT,CASSQGQGSEKLFF
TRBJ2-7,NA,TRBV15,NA,TGTGCCACCAGCAGAGATAGGGGCCGATCATACGAGCAGTACTTC,CATSRDRGRSYEQYF
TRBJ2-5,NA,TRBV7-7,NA,TGTGCCAGCAGCTTAGCGGTCGGGCAAGAGACCCAGTACTTC,CASSLAVGQETQYF
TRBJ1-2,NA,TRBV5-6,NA,TGTGCCAGCAGCCCCTCGGACACTCCAGGAATGGTCTGGACCTTC,CASSPSDTPGMVWTF
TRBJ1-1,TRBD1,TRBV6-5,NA,TGTGCCAGCAGTTCATCGGACAGGATGAACACTGAAGCTTTCTTT,CASSSSDRMNTEAFF
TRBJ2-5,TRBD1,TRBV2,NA,TGTGCCAGTAACAGGGGCCCGGGGGAGACCCAGTACTTC,CASNRGPGETQYF
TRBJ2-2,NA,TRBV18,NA,TGTGCCAGCTCACCATCCCGACTAGAAACCACCGGGGAGCTGTTTTTT,CASSPSRLETTGELFF
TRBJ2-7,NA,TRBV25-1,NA,TGTGCCAGCACCCCGGGGTACGAGCAGTACTTC,CASTPGYEQYF
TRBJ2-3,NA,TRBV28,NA,TGTGCCAGCAGTTTATGGGGTAGCGATACGCAGTATTTT,CASSLWGSDTQYF
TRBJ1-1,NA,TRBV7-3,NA,TGTGCCAGCAGCCCGGGGTCAGGAAACACTGAAGCTTTCTTT,CASSPGSGNTEAFF
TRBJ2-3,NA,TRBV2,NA,TGTGCCAGCAGTGAAGGGGTGGGTAGGGGCCTCGGCACAGATACGCAGTATTTT,CASSEGVGRGLGTDTQYF
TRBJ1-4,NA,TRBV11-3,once,TGTGCCAGCAGCTTGGGCTTTGAAAAACTGTTTTTT,CASSLGFEKLFF
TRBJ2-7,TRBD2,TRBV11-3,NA,TGTGCCAGCAGCTCTAGCGGAAGGAAGGAGGGGGAGCAGTACTTC,CASSSSGRKEGEQYF
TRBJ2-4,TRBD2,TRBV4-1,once,TGCGCCAGCAGCCAAGGGACTAGCCCGAACATTCAGTACTTC,CASSQGTSPNIQYF